The 11 T cell receptor beta chains given below trace back to one sample, sequenced in a study of neurological immune-mediated disorders. TCRdb ran MiXCR on the 5' RACE reads and lists one entry per CDR3 protein. Altogether roughly 80,000 distinct CDR3 sequences are present, roughly 9.9% being singletons, with the ten largest covering 1.5% to 2%. Sample: PBMCs. Every receptor here comes from a man between 45 and 60 years old in good health.

This clonotype was detected ten times or more. The chain employs TRBV6-5 and TRBJ2-3; TRBD1 aligns across 7 bases. This CDR3 contains 14 residues. After removal of 4 bases from V and 2 bases from J, the junction contained 3 bases not matched to a gene. The germline gives CDR1 MNHEY, CDR2 SVGAGI. CDR3 DNA: TGTGCCAGCAGTTCGGGACAGTTCACAGATACGCAGTATTTT. Translated, it gives CASSSGQFTDTQYF.

This clonotype was picked up many times. The V call is TRBV20-1, the J call TRBJ2-3; D may be TRBD1 or TRBD2 (6 bases each). Trimming removed 6 bases at V and 5 bases at J, with 18 bases between. The CDR3 has 14 residues. Germline V gene sequence: CDR1 DFQATT, CDR2 SNEGSKA (reference sequence). The CDR3 loop is CSALPGGIVDTQYF. Written as DNA, the CDR3 is TGCAGTGCCCTTCCCGGGGGCATAGTAGATACGCAGTATTTT.

This clonotype was seen ten or more times. The chain employs TRBV7-2 and TRBJ1-3; D remains unclear. This CDR3 has 17 amino acids. V lost 5 bases and J lost 4, with 21 bases in between. The V gene's germline CDR1 is SGHTA and CDR2 FQGNSA. The CDR3 DNA follows: TGTGCCAGCAGCCCCCGGGCAGGAGACTTCTTAGGAAACACCATATATTTT. Protein product: CASSPRAGDFLGNTIYF.

This clonotype was picked up many times. The genes are TRBV7-2 and TRBJ1-1; D possibly corresponds to TRBD1 (6 bases). Germline values: CDR1 SGHTA, CDR2 FQGNSA. V was trimmed by 7 bases and J by 2 bases, leaving 17 bases between them. The CDR3 is 15 amino acids. CDR3 in amino acids: CASNLGGHINTEAFF. DNA for the CDR3: TGTGCCAGCAATTTAGGGGGGCATATCAACACTGAAGCTTTCTTT.

In this sample, this clonotype turned up many times. The chain joins TRBV11-2 to TRBJ2-3, with D perhaps TRBD2 (6 bases). The CDR3 runs 14 residues. V was pared by 0 bases and J by 5 bases, with 9 bases between. Germline values: CDR1 SGHAT, CDR2 FQNNGV. CDR3 sequence: CASSLDRGIDTQYF. The CDR3 DNA sequence: TGTGCCAGCAGCTTAGATCGGGGGATAGATACGCAGTATTTT.

This clonotype was seen at least ten times. This sequence joins TRBV7-6 and TRBJ2-1; maybe TRBD2 (6 bases). The CDR3 sequence is 17 residues long. Trimming removed 5 bases from V and 0 bases from J, with 17 bases in between. Germline CDR1 reads SGHVS; CDR2 reads FNYEAQ. CDR3 sequence: CASSAHSGLRSYNEQFF. In DNA form, the CDR3 reads TGTGCCAGCAGCGCCCATAGCGGTTTACGCTCCTACAATGAGCAGTTCTTC.

This clonotype has ten or more counts. V and J are TRBV7-2 and TRBJ1-4; D call uncertain. Germline V gene sequence: CDR1 SGHTA, CDR2 FQGNSA. Trimming cost V 5 bases and J 0 bases, with 7 bases left between them. The CDR3 is 14 residues long. The CDR3 DNA follows: TGTGCCAGCAGCCGGGAGGCAACTAATGAAAAACTGTTTTTT. Translation: CASSREATNEKLFF. The whole variable domain, filled in from reference TRBV7-2 and TRBJ1-4, reads GAGVSQSPSNKVTEKGKDVELRCDPISGHTALYWYRQSLGQGLEFLIYFQGNSAPDKSGLPSDRFSAERTGGSVSTLTIQRTQQEDSAVYLCASSREATNEKLFFGSGTQLSVL.

In this sample, this clonotype turned up many times. The chain couples TRBV5-1 to TRBJ1-1; maybe TRBD1 (5 bases). Trimming cost V 7 bases and J 4 bases, with 20 bases left between them. Germline V gives CDR1 SGHRS, CDR2 YFSETQ. The CDR3 has 15 amino acids. DNA for the CDR3: TGCGCCAGCTCGGACACCTTAACTGGTGGCACTGAAGCTTTCTTT. Translated, it gives CASSDTLTGGTEAFF.

This clonotype occurred a few times. V is TRBV5-1 and J is TRBJ1-2; D is possibly TRBD1 (5 bases). CDR1 is SGHRS and CDR2 is YFSETQ in the germline V gene. CDR3 length: 15 residues. Trimming removed 0 bases at V and 0 bases at J, with 9 bases between. This chain's CDR3 is CASSLEGATNYGYTF. The DNA of the CDR3 is TGCGCCAGCAGCTTGGAAGGGGCGACTAACTATGGCTACACCTTC.

This clonotype was recorded a few times. This chain connects TRBV6-4 to TRBJ2-1, with D uncertain. Germline lookup yields CDR1 MRHNA and CDR2 SNTAGT. The CDR3 has 15 amino acids. The V end was cut by 5 bases, the J end by 0 bases, with 11 bases between. Written as DNA, the CDR3 is TGTGCCAGCAGTAGAGAGCTTTCCTCCTACAATGAGCAGTTCTTC. This translates into CASSRELSSYNEQFF.

This clonotype showed up many times. The rearrangement uses TRBV28 and TRBJ2-7; D might be TRBD2 (5 bases). V was trimmed by 3 bases and J by 6 bases, leaving 15 bases between them. This CDR3 region has 14 residues. CDR1 and CDR2 from the germline V gene are MDHEN and SYDVKM. In DNA, the CDR3 is TGTGCCAGCAGTTTTGAGGGAGTGGTCCGCGAGCAGTACTTC. Its protein is CASSFEGVVREQYF.